These 18 T cell receptor beta chains originate from one sample sequenced in a study of blood T cell repertoires in COVID-19. The table came from immunoSEQ multiplex PCR; TCRdb's copy has only in-frame clones and leaves some out. The sample lists about 240,000 clones; over 75% were seen once. The material sequenced was peripheral blood. The receptors shown here come from a man younger than 40 who had recovered from COVID-19.

V usage is TRBV6-1 and J usage is TRBJ1-1, with a tentative D call TRBD1 (6 bases). With 1 base removed from V and 7 bases from J, the gap between germline ends came to 19 bases. The germline gives CDR1 MNHNS, CDR2 SASEGT. This CDR3 region has 16 residues. Written as DNA, the CDR3 is TGTGCCAGCAGTGAAGTCGGCGGGGGCTTGGGGGGTGAAGCTTTCTTT. Protein product: CASSEVGGGLGGEAFF.

The genes are TRBV27 and TRBJ1-5; 9 bases align to TRBD1. Germline V gene lookup returns CDR1 MNHEY and CDR2 SMNVEV (reference sequence). J gave up 5 bases and V 8 bases, and 1 base lay outside the gene matches. This CDR3 spans 12 amino acids. As DNA, the CDR3 is TGTGCCAGCGGGACAGGGTATCAGCCCCAGCATTTT. Its translation: CASGTGYQPQHF.

This clone was seen only once. The chain combines TRBV7-9 with TRBJ2-3, with 13 nucleotides matching TRBD2. CDR3 length: 15 amino acids. With 5 bases clipped from V and 6 bases from J, the junction kept 5 bases outside the gene matches. Germline-derived CDR1 and CDR2 are SEHNR and FQNEAQ (reference sequence). The DNA of the CDR3 is TGTGCCAGCAGCGTCACTAGCGGGGGGGCTGATACGCAGTATTTT. It specifies CASSVTSGGADTQYF.

The chain recombines TRBV3-1 (or the pseudogene TRBV3-2) with TRBJ1-6; maybe TRBD1 (5 bases). V gave up 0 bases and J gave up 6 bases, with 15 bases separating them. Germline V gene data show CDR1 as LGHDT and CDR2 as YNNKEL (reference sequence). This CDR3 comprises 17 residues. CDR3 sequence reads: CASSQDIGAARNSPLHF. CDR3 DNA: TGTGCCAGCAGCCAAGATATTGGGGCGGCACGTAATTCACCCCTCCACTTT.

This sequence joins TRBV19 and TRBJ2-3, with 9 bases that match TRBD2. The J segment lost 2 bases and the V segment lost 7 bases, leaving 1 base of the junction unmatched. This CDR3 spans 13 amino acids. The germline V gene encodes CDR1 LNHDA and CDR2 SQIVND (reference sequence). In DNA form, the CDR3 reads TGTGCCAGTACTAGCGGGGACACAGATACGCAGTATTTT. It specifies CASTSGDTDTQYF.

This rearrangement joins TRBV5-8 to TRBJ1-3; D might be TRBD1 (6 bases). With 0 bases removed from V and 4 bases from J, the gap between germline ends came to 14 bases. CDR3 size: 16 residues. In germline, CDR1 is SGHTS, CDR2 YDEGEE. The CDR3 region has the DNA TGTGCCAGCAGCTTGGACAGGGTTTGGGCCGGAAACACCATATATTTT. It translates to CASSLDRVWAGNTIYF. The variable domain in full, completed from reference TRBV5-8 and TRBJ1-3, reads EAGVTQSPTHLIKTRGQQATLRCSPISGHTSVYWYQQALGLGLQFLLWYDEGEERNRGNFPPRFSGRQFPNYSSELNVNALELEDSALYLCASSLDRVWAGNTIYFGEGSWLTVV.

V is TRBV19 and J is TRBJ2-5, with D possibly TRBD2 on 6 matching bases. V gave up 5 bases and J gave up 4 bases, with 14 bases separating them. CDR3 length equals 14 residues. Germline assignment: CDR1 LNHDA and CDR2 SQIVND (reference sequence). The DNA for the CDR3 is TGTGCCAGTAGTCTCGGGACTCCGCCAGAGACCCAGTACTTC. Translation gives CASSLGTPPETQYF.

The chain carries TRBV7-9 and TRBJ1-1; D is undetermined. The CDR3 length is 15 residues. V dropped 4 bases and J dropped 4 bases, with 16 bases sitting between them. The germline CDR1 and CDR2 sequences are SEHNR and FQNEAQ (reference sequence). CDR3 nucleotides: TGTGCCAGCAGCTCCGCGCGGGGTCCGAGCACTGAAGCTTTCTTT. It translates to CASSSARGPSTEAFF.

This clone has only a few counts. The chain joins TRBV2 to TRBJ1-6; tentatively, D is TRBD1 (5 bases). V was cut by 1 base and J by 10 bases, with 14 bases left in between. This CDR3 spans 15 amino acids. The germline CDR1 and CDR2 sequences are SNHLY and FYNNEI. This CDR3 is CASSEVAGLHSPLHF. The CDR3 nucleotides read TGTGCCAGCAGTGAAGTTGCAGGGCTGCACTCACCCCTCCACTTT.

The chain employs TRBV15 and TRBJ2-6; weak D call: TRBD1 (6 bases). This CDR3 is built from 18 residues. Germline loops: CDR1 LNHNV, CDR2 YYDKDF (reference sequence). V lost 3 bases and J 0 bases, leaving 15 bases between the germline ends. CDR3 sequence reads: CATSSAQQGNSGANVLTF. The CDR3 DNA reads TGTGCCACCAGCAGTGCACAACAGGGTAACTCTGGGGCCAACGTCCTGACTTTC.

The rearrangement links TRBV7-2 to TRBJ2-7, with 10 positions matching TRBD1. Germline V lookup: CDR1 SGHTA, CDR2 FQGNSA. There are 14 residues in the CDR3. J was trimmed by 4 bases and V by 1 base; bases with no gene match: 1. This CDR3 is CASSLGGQGYEQYF. Written as DNA, the CDR3 is TGTGCCAGCAGCTTAGGGGGACAGGGGTACGAGCAGTACTTC.

The genes are TRBV19 and TRBJ1-1; 7 bases are a match to TRBD1. CDR1 LNHDA and CDR2 SQIVND come from the germline V gene (reference sequence). The J segment lost 3 bases and the V segment lost 5 bases, leaving 12 bases of the junction unmatched. This CDR3 has 16 amino acids. The CDR3 bases are TGTGCCAGTAGTTCTTCTGGCCAGGGGGATCACACTGAAGCTTTCTTT. It codes for CASSSSGQGDHTEAFF.

This rearrangement joins TRBV29-1 to TRBJ1-2, with 7 bases aligning to TRBD1. V dropped 3 bases and J dropped 2; count of bases not matched to a gene: 15. Germline CDR1 is SQVTM and CDR2 is ANQGSEA. This CDR3 has 17 amino acids. In DNA, the CDR3 is TGCAGCGTTGAGCGACCCCCGACAGGGTTGGGCAACTATGGCTACACCTTC. It specifies CSVERPPTGLGNYGYTF.

CDR3 bases: TGTGCCAGAAGCTTGTTAGACAGGTCGAGCACTGAAGCTTTCTTT. Encoded protein: CARSLLDRSSTEAFF. This chain connects TRBV5-3 to TRBJ1-1, with D perhaps TRBD1 (6 bases). TRBV5-3 is identified as an open reading frame with a role that is uncertain. The CDR3 is 15 amino acids. Trimming took off 1 base at V and 4 bases at J, with 14 bases between the two ends.

The V and J genes are TRBV5-4 and TRBJ2-1, with D perhaps matching TRBD1 (6 bases). This CDR3 has 16 amino acids. V was cut by 0 bases and J by 1 base, with 11 bases left in between. From germline, CDR1 is SGHNT and CDR2 YYREEE (reference sequence). CDR3 sequence: CASSLDRAASYNEQFF. For the CDR3, the DNA is TGTGCCAGCAGCTTGGACAGGGCCGCATCCTACAATGAGCAGTTCTTC.

This chain connects TRBV19 to TRBJ2-7; 7 positions match TRBD2. Germline CDR1 reads LNHDA; CDR2 reads SQIVND (reference sequence). This CDR3 has 14 residues. V shed 1 base and J 2 bases; nucleotides not matched to a gene: 2. CDR3 nucleotides: TGTGCCAGTAGTATAGCTAGCGGACCCTACGAGCAGTACTTC. Its translation is CASSIASGPYEQYF.

The CDR3 sequence is CASSLEITGELFF. The CDR3 DNA reads TGTGCCAGCAGTTTAGAAATAACCGGGGAGCTGTTTTTT. The chain employs TRBV12-3 or TRBV12-4 and TRBJ2-2; D call uncertain. The CDR3 is made up of 13 amino acids. The V gene lost 1 base and the J gene lost 5 bases, with 5 bases spanning the gap.

This clone was detected only once. The chain is built from TRBV11-2 and TRBJ2-1; TRBD2 matches 13 bases. The CDR3 runs 15 residues. Germline V gene sequence: CDR1 SGHAT, CDR2 FQNNGV. Trimming took 1 base from V and 6 from J; bases not matched to a gene: 0. CDR3 in DNA: TGTGCCAGCAGCTTAGGGACTAGCGGGGGCAATGAGCAGTTCTTC. Its protein product is CASSLGTSGGNEQFF.